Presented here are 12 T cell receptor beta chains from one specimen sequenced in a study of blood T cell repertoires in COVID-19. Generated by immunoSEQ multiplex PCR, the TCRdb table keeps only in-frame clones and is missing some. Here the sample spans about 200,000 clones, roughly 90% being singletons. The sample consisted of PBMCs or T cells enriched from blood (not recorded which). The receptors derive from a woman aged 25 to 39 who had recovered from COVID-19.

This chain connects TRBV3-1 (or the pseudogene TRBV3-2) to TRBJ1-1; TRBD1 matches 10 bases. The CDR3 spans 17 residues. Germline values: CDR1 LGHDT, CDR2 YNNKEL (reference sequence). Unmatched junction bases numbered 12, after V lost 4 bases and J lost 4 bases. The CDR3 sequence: CASSRQGATWMGTEAFF. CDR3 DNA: TGTGCCAGCAGCCGACAGGGGGCGACCTGGATGGGCACTGAAGCTTTCTTT.

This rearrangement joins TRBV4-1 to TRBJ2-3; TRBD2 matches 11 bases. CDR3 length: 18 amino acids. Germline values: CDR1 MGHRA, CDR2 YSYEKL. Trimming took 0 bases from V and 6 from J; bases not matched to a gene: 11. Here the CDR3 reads CASSQDIRGLAALDTQYF. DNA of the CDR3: TGCGCCAGCAGCCAAGATATTCGGGGACTAGCGGCCCTGGATACGCAGTATTTT.

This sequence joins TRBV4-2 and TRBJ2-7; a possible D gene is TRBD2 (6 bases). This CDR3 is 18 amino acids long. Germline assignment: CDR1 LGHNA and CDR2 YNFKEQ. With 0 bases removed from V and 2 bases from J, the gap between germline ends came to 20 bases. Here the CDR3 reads CASSQDGEEGERTYEQYF. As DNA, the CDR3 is TGTGCCAGCAGCCAAGATGGGGAGGAGGGAGAGAGGACCTACGAGCAGTACTTC.

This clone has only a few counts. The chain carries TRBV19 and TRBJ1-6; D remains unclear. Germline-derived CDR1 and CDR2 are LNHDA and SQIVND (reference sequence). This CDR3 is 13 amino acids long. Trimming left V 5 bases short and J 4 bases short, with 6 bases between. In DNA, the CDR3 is TGTGCCAGTAGTGAGGGATATAATTCACCCCTCCACTTT. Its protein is CASSEGYNSPLHF.

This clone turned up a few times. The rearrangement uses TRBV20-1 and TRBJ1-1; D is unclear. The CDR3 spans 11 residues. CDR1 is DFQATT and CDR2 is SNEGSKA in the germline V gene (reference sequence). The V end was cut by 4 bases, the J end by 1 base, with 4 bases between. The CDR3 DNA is TGCAGTGCTACTTGGAACACTGAAGCTTTCTTT. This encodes CSATWNTEAFF.

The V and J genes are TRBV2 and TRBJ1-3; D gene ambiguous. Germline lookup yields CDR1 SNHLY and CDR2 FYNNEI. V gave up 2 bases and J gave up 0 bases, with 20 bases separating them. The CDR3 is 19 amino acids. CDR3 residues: CASSEFNVGSLYSGNTIYF. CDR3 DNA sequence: TGTGCCAGCAGTGAATTCAATGTGGGGAGCCTTTACTCTGGAAACACCATATATTTT.

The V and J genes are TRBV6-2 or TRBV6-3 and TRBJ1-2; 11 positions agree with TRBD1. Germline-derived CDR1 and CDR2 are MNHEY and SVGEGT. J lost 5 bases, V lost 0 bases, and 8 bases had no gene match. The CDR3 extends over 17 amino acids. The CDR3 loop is CASSYSRRTGGRYGYTF. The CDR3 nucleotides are TGTGCCAGCAGTTACTCTCGCCGGACAGGGGGCCGGTATGGCTACACCTTC.

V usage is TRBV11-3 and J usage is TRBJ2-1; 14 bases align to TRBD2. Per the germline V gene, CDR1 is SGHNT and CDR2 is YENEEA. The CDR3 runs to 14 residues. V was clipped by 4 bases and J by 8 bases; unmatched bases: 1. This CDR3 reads CASSSGLAGDEQFF. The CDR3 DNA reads TGTGCCAGCAGCTCGGGACTAGCGGGAGATGAGCAGTTCTTC.

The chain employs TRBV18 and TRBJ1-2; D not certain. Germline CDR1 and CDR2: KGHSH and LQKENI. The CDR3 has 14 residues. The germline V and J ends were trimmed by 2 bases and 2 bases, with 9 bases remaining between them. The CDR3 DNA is TGTGCCAGCTCACCAGGGCCAGGCAACTATGGCTACACCTTC. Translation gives CASSPGPGNYGYTF.

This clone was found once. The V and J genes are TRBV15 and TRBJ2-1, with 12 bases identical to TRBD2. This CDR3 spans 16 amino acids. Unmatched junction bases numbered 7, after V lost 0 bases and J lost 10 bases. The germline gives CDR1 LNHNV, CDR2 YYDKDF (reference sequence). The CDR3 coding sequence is TGTGCCACCAGCAGAGATTTACTAGCGGGGGGCCTAGAGCAGTTCTTC. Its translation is CATSRDLLAGGLEQFF.

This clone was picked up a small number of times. Here the CDR3 DNA reads TGTGCCAGCAGTACAGGGGTGGAGACCCAGTACTTC. It yields the protein CASSTGVETQYF. The chain combines TRBV6-5 with TRBJ2-5; TRBD1 matches at 7 bases. This CDR3 has 12 residues. CDR1 and CDR2 (germline): MNHEY, SVGAGI. J gave up 5 bases and V 5 bases, and 2 bases lay outside the gene matches.

In DNA form, the CDR3 reads TGCGCCAGCAGCCAAGATTTGACAGGAGTGAGCTATGGCTACACCTTC. Protein product: CASSQDLTGVSYGYTF. The chain uses TRBV4-3 and TRBJ1-2; weak D call: TRBD1 (6 bases). The germline V and J ends were trimmed by 0 bases and 4 bases, with 15 bases remaining between them. CDR3 length equals 16 residues. Germline V gene sequence: CDR1 LGHNA, CDR2 YSLEER.